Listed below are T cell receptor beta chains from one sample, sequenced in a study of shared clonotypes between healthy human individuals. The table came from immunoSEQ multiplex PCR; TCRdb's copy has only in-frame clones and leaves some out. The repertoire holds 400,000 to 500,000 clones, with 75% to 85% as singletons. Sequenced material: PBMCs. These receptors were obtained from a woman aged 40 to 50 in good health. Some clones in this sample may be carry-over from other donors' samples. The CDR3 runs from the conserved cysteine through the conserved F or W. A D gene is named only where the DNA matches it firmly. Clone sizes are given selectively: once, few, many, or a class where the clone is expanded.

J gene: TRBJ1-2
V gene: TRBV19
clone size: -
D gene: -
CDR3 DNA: TGTGCCAGTAGTATAGTTGCCAGGGAGCATGGCTACACCTTC
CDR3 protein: CASSIVAREHGYTF

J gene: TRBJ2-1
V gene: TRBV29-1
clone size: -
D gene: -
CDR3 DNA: TGCAGCGCCGACAGTAGCTCCTACAATGAGCAGTTCTTC
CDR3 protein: CSADSSSYNEQFF

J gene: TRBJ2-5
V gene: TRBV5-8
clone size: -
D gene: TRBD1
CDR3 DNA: TGTGCCAGCAGCTTGTGGGACAGGGAAGAGACCCAGTACTTC
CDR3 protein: CASSLWDREETQYF

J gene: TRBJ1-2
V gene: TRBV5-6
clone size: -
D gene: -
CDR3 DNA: TGTGCCAGCAGCACTGGGACTCTCGGCTACACCTTC
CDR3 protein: CASSTGTLGYTF

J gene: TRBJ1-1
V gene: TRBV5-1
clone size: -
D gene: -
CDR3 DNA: TGCGCCAGCAGCTTCGGAGCGGGTATGAACACTGAAGCTTTCTTT
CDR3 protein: CASSFGAGMNTEAFF

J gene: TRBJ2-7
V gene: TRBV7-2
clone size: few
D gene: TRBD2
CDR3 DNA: TGTGCCAGCAGCTTAAGGCTTATGGCGGGAGGGCCTAACCTCTACGAGCAGTACTTC
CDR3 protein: CASSLRLMAGGPNLYEQYF

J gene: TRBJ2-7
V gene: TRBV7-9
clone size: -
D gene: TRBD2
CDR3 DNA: TGTGCCAGCAGCTTTCTAGCGGGAGGATCCTACGAGCAGTACTTC
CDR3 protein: CASSFLAGGSYEQYF

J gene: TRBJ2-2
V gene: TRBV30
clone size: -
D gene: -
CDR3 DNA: TGTGCCTGGAGTGGCCTAGCCAACACCGGGGAGCTGTTTTTT
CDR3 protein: CAWSGLANTGELFF

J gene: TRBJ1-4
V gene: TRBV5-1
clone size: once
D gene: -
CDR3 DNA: TGCGCCAGCAGCTTGGGCCACTGGGGGGAAAAACTGTTTTTT
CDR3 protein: CASSLGHWGEKLFF

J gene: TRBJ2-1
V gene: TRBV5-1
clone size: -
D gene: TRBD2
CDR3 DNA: TGCTCCAGCAGCTTGTCTGGGCGGGAGTGGGTCTTC
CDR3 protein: CSSSLSGREWVF

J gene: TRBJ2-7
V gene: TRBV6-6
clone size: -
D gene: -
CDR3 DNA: TGTGCCAGCAGAACACAGAGCTCCTACGAGCAGTACTTC
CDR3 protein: CASRTQSSYEQYF

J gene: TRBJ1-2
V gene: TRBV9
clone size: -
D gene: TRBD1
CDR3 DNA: TGTGCCAGCAGCGTAGTGGGAAGGGGACAGGGGGCGGAAGGCTACACCTTC
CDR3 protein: CASSVVGRGQGAEGYTF

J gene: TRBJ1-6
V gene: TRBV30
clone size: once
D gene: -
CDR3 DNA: TGTGCCTGGAGTGTTACTTGGGACTCACCCCTCCACTTT
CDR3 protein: CAWSVTWDSPLHF

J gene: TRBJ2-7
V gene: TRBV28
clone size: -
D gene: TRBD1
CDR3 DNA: TGTGCCAGCAGTCCGGGACAGATCTCCTACGAGCAGTACTTC
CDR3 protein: CASSPGQISYEQYF

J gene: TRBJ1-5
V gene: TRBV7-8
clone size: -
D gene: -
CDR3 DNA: TGTGCCAGCAGCCCCATAGGCGTCTCTAATCAGCCCCAGCATTTT
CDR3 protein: CASSPIGVSNQPQHF

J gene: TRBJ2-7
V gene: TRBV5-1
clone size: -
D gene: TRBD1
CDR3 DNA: TGCGCCAGCAGCTCAGGACAGGGGAGGGGTTCCTACGAGCAGTACTTC
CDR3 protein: CASSSGQGRGSYEQYF

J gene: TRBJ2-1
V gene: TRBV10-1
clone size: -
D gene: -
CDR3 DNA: TGCGCCAGCAGTGAGTCCGGGGGAAATGAGCAGTTCTTC
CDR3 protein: CASSESGGNEQFF

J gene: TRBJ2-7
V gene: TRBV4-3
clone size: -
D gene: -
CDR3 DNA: TGCGCCAGCAGCCAAGTCGCCAGGTCCTACGAGCAGTACTTC
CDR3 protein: CASSQVARSYEQYF

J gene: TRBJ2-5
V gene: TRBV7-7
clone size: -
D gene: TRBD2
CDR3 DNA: TGTGCTAGCAGCCGGACTAGCGCCCGGGAGACCCAGTACTTC
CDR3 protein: CASSRTSARETQYF

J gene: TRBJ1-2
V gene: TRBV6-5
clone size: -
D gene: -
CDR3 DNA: TGTGCCAGCAGTTACCTCTCGCGGGGGATTAACTATGGCTACACCTTC
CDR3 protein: CASSYLSRGINYGYTF

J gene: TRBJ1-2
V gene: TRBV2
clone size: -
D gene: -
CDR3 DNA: TGTGCCAGCAGTGAAGCTGACAGGATCTATGGCTACACCTTC
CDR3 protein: CASSEADRIYGYTF

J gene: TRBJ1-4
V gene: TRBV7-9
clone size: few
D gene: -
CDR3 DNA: TGTGCCAGCAGCTTAGGCGGTTTGGCAGGGAAACTGTTTTTT
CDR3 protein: CASSLGGLAGKLFF

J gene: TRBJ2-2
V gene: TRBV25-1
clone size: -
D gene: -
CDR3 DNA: TGTGCCAGTAGCCCCAGGAGGGCCGCGAACACCGGGGAGCTGTTTTTT
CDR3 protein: CASSPRRAANTGELFF

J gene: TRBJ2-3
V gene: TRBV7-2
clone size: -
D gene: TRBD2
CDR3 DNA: TGTGCCAGCAGCTTACGGGCTAGCGGGAGAACAGATACGCAGTATTTT
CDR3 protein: CASSLRASGRTDTQYF

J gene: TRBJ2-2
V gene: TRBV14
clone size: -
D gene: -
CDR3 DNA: TGTGCCAGCAGCCAAGACAGGGTTACGGTAACCGGGGAGCTGTTTTTT
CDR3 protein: CASSQDRVTVTGELFF

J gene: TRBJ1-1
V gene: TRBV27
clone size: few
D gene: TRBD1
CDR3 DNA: TGTGCCTCCTGGGGCAGGGGGAGCACTGAAGCTTTCTTT
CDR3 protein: CASWGRGSTEAFF

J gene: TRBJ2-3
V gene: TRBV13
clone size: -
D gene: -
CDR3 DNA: TGTGCCAGCAGTGACAGGGAGGGGTCAGATACGCAGTATTTT
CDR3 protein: CASSDREGSDTQYF

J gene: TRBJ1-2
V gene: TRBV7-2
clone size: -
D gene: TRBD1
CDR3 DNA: TGTGCCAGCAGCCCCCAAGGGGGCCCCTACGATGGCTACACCTTC
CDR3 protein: CASSPQGGPYDGYTF

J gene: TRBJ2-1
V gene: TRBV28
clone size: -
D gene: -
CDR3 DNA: TGTGCCAGCAGTCGTCAAAAGTCCTACAATGAGCAGTTCTTC
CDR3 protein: CASSRQKSYNEQFF

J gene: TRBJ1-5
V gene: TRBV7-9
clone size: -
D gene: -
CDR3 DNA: TGTGCCAGCAGCTTCTCAGGGAATCAGCCCCAGCATTTT
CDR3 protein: CASSFSGNQPQHF

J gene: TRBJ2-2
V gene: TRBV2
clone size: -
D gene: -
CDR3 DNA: TGTGCCTCCTCGGGAGACTACACCGGGGAGCTGTTTTTT
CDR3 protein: CASSGDYTGELFF

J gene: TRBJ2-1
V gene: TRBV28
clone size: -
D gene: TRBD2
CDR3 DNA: TGTGCCAGCAGTTCCCTAGCGGGAGGGACCTACAATGAGCAGTTCTTC
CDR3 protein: CASSSLAGGTYNEQFF

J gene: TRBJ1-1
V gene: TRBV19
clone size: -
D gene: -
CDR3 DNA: TGTGCCAGTAGTATATACGCTGGGGGGCCGGGCACTGAAGCTTTCTTT
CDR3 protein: CASSIYAGGPGTEAFF

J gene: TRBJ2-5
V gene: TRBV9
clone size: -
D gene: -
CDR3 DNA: TGTGCCAGCAGCGTAGCGGTTGGAGGTTTTAACCAAGAGACCCAGTACTTC
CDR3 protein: CASSVAVGGFNQETQYF

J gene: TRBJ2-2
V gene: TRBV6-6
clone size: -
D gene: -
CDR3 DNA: TGTGCCAGCAGTTCCGTGGGAACCGGGGAGCTGTTTTTT
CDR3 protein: CASSSVGTGELFF

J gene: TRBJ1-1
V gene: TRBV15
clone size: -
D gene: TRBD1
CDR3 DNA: TGTGCCACCAGCAGGGACAGGGGCGCGGACACTGAAGCTTTCTTT
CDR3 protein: CATSRDRGADTEAFF

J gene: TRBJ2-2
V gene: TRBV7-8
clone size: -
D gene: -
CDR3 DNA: TGTGCCAGCAGCTTAAATAGGTTGGGGAGTAGGGGGGAGCTGTTTTTT
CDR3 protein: CASSLNRLGSRGELFF

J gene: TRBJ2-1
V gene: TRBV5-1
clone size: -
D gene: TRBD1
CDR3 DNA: TGCGCCAGCAGCTTGACAGGGGGCGAAGTTTATGAGCAGTTCTTC
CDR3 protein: CASSLTGGEVYEQFF

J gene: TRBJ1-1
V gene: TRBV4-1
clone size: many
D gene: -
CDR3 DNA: TGCGCCAGCAGCCGGGTCGGGGCAGCCTTCACTGAAGCTTTCTTT
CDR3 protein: CASSRVGAAFTEAFF

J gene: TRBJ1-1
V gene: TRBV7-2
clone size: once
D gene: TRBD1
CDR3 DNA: TGTGCCAGCAGCCCGGGGGCGGGGACAGGGATGCGGAACACTGAAGCTTTCTTT
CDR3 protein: CASSPGAGTGMRNTEAFF

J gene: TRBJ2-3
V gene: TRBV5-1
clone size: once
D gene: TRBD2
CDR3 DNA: TGCGCCAGCACGGGACAGGGGACTAGCGGGAGAGATACGCAGTATTTT
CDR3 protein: CASTGQGTSGRDTQYF

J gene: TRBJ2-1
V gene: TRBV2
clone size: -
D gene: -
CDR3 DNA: TGTGCCAGCAGTGGGCTAGATGCTGAGCAGTTCTTC
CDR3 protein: CASSGLDAEQFF

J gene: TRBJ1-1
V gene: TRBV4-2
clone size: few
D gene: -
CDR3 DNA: TGTGCCAGCAGCCGAGAGACAGGTCTGGTAAGTGAAGCTTTCTTT
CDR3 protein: CASSRETGLVSEAFF

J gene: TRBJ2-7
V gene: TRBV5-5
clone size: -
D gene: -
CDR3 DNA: TGTGCCAGCAGCTCCCGGGGCCGCCCCTACGAGCAGTACTTC
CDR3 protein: CASSSRGRPYEQYF

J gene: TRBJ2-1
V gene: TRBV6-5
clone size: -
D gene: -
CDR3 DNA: TGTGCCAGCAGTTACAGGGGGAGCTCCTACAATGAGCAGTTCTTC
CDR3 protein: CASSYRGSSYNEQFF

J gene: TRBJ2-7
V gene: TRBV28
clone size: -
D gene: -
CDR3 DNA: TGTGCCAGCAGTTGGGGACCTACGTCCTACGAGCAGTACTTC
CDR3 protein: CASSWGPTSYEQYF

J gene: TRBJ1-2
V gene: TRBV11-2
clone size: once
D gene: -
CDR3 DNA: TGTGCCAGCAGCTCTCAAATCGGTTTAGGCTATGGCTACACCTTC
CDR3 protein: CASSSQIGLGYGYTF

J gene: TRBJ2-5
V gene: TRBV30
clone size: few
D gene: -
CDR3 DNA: TGTGCCTGGAGTAGGGTCTTGCAAGAGACCCAGTACTTC
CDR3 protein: CAWSRVLQETQYF

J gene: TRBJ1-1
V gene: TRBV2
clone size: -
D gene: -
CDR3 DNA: TGTGCCAGCAATCCCGGGAACCGGTACGTTACTGAAGCTTTCTTT
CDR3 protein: CASNPGNRYVTEAFF

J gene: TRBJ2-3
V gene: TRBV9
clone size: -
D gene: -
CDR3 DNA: TGTGCCAGCAGCGTAGGAGATACGCAGTATTTT
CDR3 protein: CASSVGDTQYF

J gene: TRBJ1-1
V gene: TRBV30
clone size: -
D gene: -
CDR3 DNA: TGTGCCTGGAGTGTTCGGGGGCTTACTGAAGCTTTCTTT
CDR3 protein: CAWSVRGLTEAFF

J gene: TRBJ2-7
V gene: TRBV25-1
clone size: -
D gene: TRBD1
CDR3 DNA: TGTGCCAGCAGTGACAGGACAGGGGGCCACGAGCAGTACTTC
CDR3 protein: CASSDRTGGHEQYF

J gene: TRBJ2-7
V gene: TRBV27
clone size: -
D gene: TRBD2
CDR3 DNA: TGTGCCAGCAGTTTAGTGGCGGGACTAGACCAATACGAGCAGTACTTC
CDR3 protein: CASSLVAGLDQYEQYF

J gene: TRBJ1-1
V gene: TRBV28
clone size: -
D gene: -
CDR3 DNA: TGTGCCAGCAGCCCCCCGTGGAACACTGAAGCTTTCTTT
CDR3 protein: CASSPPWNTEAFF

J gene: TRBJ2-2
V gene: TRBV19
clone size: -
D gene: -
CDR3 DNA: TGTGCCAGTATGTTACAGGGTGCGAACACCGGGGAGCTGTTTTTT
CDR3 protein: CASMLQGANTGELFF

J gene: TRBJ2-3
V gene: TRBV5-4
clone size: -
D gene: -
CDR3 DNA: TGTGCCAGCAGACCCAGCGGTTACACAGATACGCAGTATTTT
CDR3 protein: CASRPSGYTDTQYF

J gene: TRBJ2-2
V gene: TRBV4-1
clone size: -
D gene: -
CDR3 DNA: TGCGCCAGCAGCCAAGTTCCTACAGGGTACGGGGAGCTGTTTTTT
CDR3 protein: CASSQVPTGYGELFF

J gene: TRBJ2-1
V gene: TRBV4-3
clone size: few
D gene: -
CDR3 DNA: TGCGCCAGCAGCCAAGCCTGGAACTATGAGCAGTTCTTC
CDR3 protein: CASSQAWNYEQFF